These 21 T cell receptor beta chains originate from one sample sequenced in a study of T cell changes during pregnancy in multiple sclerosis. The assay was immunoSEQ multiplex PCR, and TCRdb's table has in-frame clones only and misses some. The data contain about 30,000 clones, about 93% of them singletons. The material was CD4+ T cells from peripheral blood mononuclear cells, obtained after pregnancy. Every receptor here comes from a female donor with multiple sclerosis, enrolled in a pregnancy study.

A single count supports this clone. V usage is TRBV5-1 and J usage is TRBJ1-4, with D unresolved. V lost 7 bases to trimming and J lost 1 base, with 14 bases between them. The CDR3 runs 15 residues. Per the germline V gene, CDR1 is SGHRS and CDR2 is YFSETQ. The CDR3 here is CASHQDGLTNEKLFF. The CDR3 nucleotides are TGCGCCAGCCATCAAGACGGACTAACTAATGAAAAACTGTTTTTT.

The chain joins TRBV4-2 to TRBJ2-7; 7 nucleotides align to TRBD2. From germline, CDR1 is LGHNA and CDR2 YNFKEQ. Trimming took 1 base from V and 9 from J; bases not matched to a gene: 9. There are 14 residues in the CDR3. In nucleotides, the CDR3 is TGTGCCAGCAGCCAAGGCCGCACTAGCGTGCGGCAGTACTTC. It translates to CASSQGRTSVRQYF.

The chain has TRBV29-1 and TRBJ2-7; no firm D call. Trimming left V 0 bases short and J 2 bases short, with 14 bases between. Germline CDR1 is SQVTM and CDR2 is ANQGSEA. The CDR3 totals 15 residues. This CDR3 reads CSVEDHRAYPYEQYF. DNA of the CDR3: TGCAGCGTTGAAGACCACAGAGCTTACCCCTACGAGCAGTACTTC.

The chain links TRBV18 to TRBJ1-2; the D gene is possibly TRBD1 (6 bases). This CDR3 comprises 14 residues. Germline CDR1 and CDR2: KGHSH and LQKENI. V gave up 3 bases and J gave up 2 bases, with 10 bases separating them. The CDR3 sequence is CASSPGDRNYGYTF. CDR3 bases: TGTGCCAGCTCACCCGGTGACAGGAACTATGGCTACACCTTC.

This chain uses TRBV7-2 with TRBJ2-7, with D possibly TRBD1 on 6 matching bases. Germline V CDR1 and CDR2: SGHTA, FQGNSA. The V gene lost 1 base and the J gene lost 2 bases, with 12 bases spanning the gap. The CDR3 has 15 residues. The CDR3 region has the DNA TGTGCCAGCAGCTTAGAAACAGGGATGACCTACGAGCAGTACTTC. Translating it yields CASSLETGMTYEQYF.

The V call is TRBV7-9, the J call TRBJ2-1; 7 nucleotides line up with TRBD2. V shed 3 bases, J shed 14 bases, and the junction held 7 bases outside the gene matches. Germline V CDR1 and CDR2: SEHNR, FQNEAQ (reference sequence). This CDR3 is 12 amino acids long. In nucleotides, the CDR3 is TGTGCCAGCAGCTTCGAGGGAGGGAGGGAGTTCTTC. It is translated as CASSFEGGREFF.

CDR3 in DNA: TGTGCCAGCAGCTTATACACAGGGTACTCCGAGCAGTACTTC. Its protein product is CASSLYTGYSEQYF. This chain uses TRBV5-6 with TRBJ2-7; the D gene is possibly TRBD1 (6 bases). CDR1 is SGHDT and CDR2 is YYEEEE in the germline V gene. Trimming stripped 2 bases from V and 6 bases from J, with 15 bases between. The CDR3 covers 14 residues.

The chain employs TRBV7-8 and TRBJ2-6, with 8 bases identical to TRBD1. Trimming at V came to 5 bases and at J to 0 bases, leaving 18 bases not matched to a gene. Germline-derived CDR1 and CDR2 are SGHVS and FQNEAQ. The length of the CDR3 is 21 residues. DNA for the CDR3: TGTGCCAGCAGCACACAAAGCCCCTACAGGGGGAAGAGCTCTGGGGCCAACGTCCTGACTTTC. It yields the protein CASSTQSPYRGKSSGANVLTF. The full variable domain, its missing parts supplied by reference TRBV7-8 and TRBJ2-6, is GAGVSQSPRYKVAKRGQDVALRCDPISGHVSLFWYQQALGQGPEFLTYFQNEAQLDKSGLPSDRFFAERPEGSVSTLKIQRTQQEDSAVYLCASSTQSPYRGKSSGANVLTFGAGSRLTVL.

The chain couples TRBV18 to TRBJ1-6; weak D call: TRBD1 (5 bases). Trimming removed 3 bases at V and 4 bases at J, with 7 bases between. Per the germline V gene, CDR1 is KGHSH and CDR2 is LQKENI. The CDR3 is 14 amino acids. CDR3: CASSPGAYNSPLHF. In DNA, the CDR3 is TGTGCCAGCTCACCTGGGGCTTATAATTCACCCCTCCACTTT.

The V and J genes are TRBV2 and TRBJ1-1; TRBD1 might be the D (5 bases). Germline CDR1 reads SNHLY; CDR2 reads FYNNEI. The CDR3 covers 13 residues. The ends were cut back, 7 bases at V and 5 bases at J, with 14 bases in the middle. CDR3 sequence reads: CASITRVGTEAFF. CDR3 DNA: TGTGCCAGCATCACCAGGGTAGGGACTGAAGCTTTCTTT. The variable domain in full, completed from reference TRBV2 and TRBJ1-1, reads EPEVTQTPSHQVTQMGQEVILRCVPISNHLYFYWYRQILGQKVEFLVSFYNNEISEKSEIFDDQFSVERPDGSNFTLKIRSTKLEDSAMYFCASITRVGTEAFFGQGTRLTVV.

J is TRBJ1-4 and V is TRBV19, with TRBD1 identical over 7 bases. The V gene end was trimmed by 6 bases and the J gene end by 4 bases; junction bases not matched to a gene: 8. Germline CDR1 reads LNHDA; CDR2 reads SQIVND (reference sequence). This CDR3 contains 15 residues. CDR3 in amino acids: CASSALGQFNEKLFF. The CDR3 DNA reads as TGTGCCAGTAGCGCCTTGGGACAGTTTAATGAAAAACTGTTTTTT.

The chain combines TRBV6-5 with TRBJ2-7; 8 bases match TRBD2. The CDR3 covers 15 residues. Trimming removed 2 bases from V and 5 bases from J; junction bases left unmatched: 8. Germline CDR1 and CDR2: MNHEY and SVGAGI. In DNA form, the CDR3 reads TGTGCCAGCAGTTACGTGGGGACTAGAGTCGACGAGCAGTACTTC. Translated, it gives CASSYVGTRVDEQYF.

The chain employs TRBV7-2 and TRBJ2-5, with TRBD2 matching over 12 bases. The CDR3 is made up of 15 amino acids. The germline gives CDR1 SGHTA, CDR2 FQGNSA. After removal of 1 base from V and 4 bases from J, the junction contained 1 base not matched to a gene. The CDR3 here is CASSLGLAGAETQYF. CDR3 sequence (DNA): TGTGCCAGCAGCTTAGGACTAGCGGGGGCAGAGACCCAGTACTTC. Looking up the rest from reference TRBV7-2 and TRBJ2-5 gives the full variable domain: GAGVSQSPSNKVTEKGKDVELRCDPISGHTALYWYRQSLGQGLEFLIYFQGNSAPDKSGLPSDRFSAERTGGSVSTLTIQRTQQEDSAVYLCASSLGLAGAETQYFGPGTRLLVL.

The chain employs TRBV5-1 and TRBJ2-3; 13 positions match TRBD2. V was clipped by 4 bases and J by 2 bases; unmatched bases: 4. Germline V lookup: CDR1 SGHRS, CDR2 YFSETQ. The CDR3 has 16 residues. DNA for the CDR3: TGCGCCAGCAGCCAAGGGACTAGCGGGAACACAGATACGCAGTATTTT. This gives the protein CASSQGTSGNTDTQYF.

This rearrangement joins TRBV5-1 to TRBJ1-1, with 9 positions matching TRBD1. This CDR3 comprises 14 residues. Germline V gives CDR1 SGHRS, CDR2 YFSETQ. V shed 6 bases and J 1 base; nucleotides not matched to a gene: 4. The CDR3 nucleotides are TGCGCCAGCAAAGCGGGACAGGGGAACACTGAAGCTTTCTTT. It codes for CASKAGQGNTEAFF.

J is TRBJ1-5 and V is TRBV6-1, with TRBD1 matching over 10 bases. This CDR3 has 14 residues. The germline V gene encodes CDR1 MNHNS and CDR2 SASEGT. Trimming took 7 bases from V and 6 from J; bases not matched to a gene: 6. The CDR3 protein is CASNEDRGAQPQHF. The DNA for the CDR3 is TGTGCCAGCAACGAGGACAGGGGGGCTCAGCCCCAGCATTTT.

J is TRBJ2-1 and V is TRBV27; D may be TRBD2 (6 bases). CDR1 is MNHEY and CDR2 is SMNVEV in the germline V gene (reference sequence). The CDR3 sequence is 15 residues long. Trimming left V 6 bases short and J 0 bases short, with 12 bases between. CDR3 residues: CASRKDGSSYNEQFF. The CDR3 nucleotides read TGTGCCAGCAGGAAGGACGGGAGCTCCTACAATGAGCAGTTCTTC.

The chain employs TRBV11-1 and TRBJ2-1; D is undetermined. There are 18 residues in the CDR3. V was pared by 2 bases and J by 1 base, with 18 bases between. From germline, CDR1 is SGHAT and CDR2 FQDESV (reference sequence). CDR3 sequence reads: CASSLISSRIPSYNEQFF. The CDR3 DNA reads TGTGCCAGCAGCTTAATCAGTTCCAGGATCCCGTCCTACAATGAGCAGTTCTTC.

The J gene is TRBJ2-7, the V gene TRBV27; 8 positions match TRBD1. V lost 5 bases, J lost 7 bases, and 10 bases stayed unmatched. The germline gives CDR1 MNHEY, CDR2 SMNVEV (reference sequence). The CDR3 has 14 amino acids. The CDR3 region is CASSIRQGSGEQYF. As DNA, the CDR3 is TGTGCCAGCAGTATAAGACAGGGGTCGGGGGAGCAGTACTTC.

The V and J genes are TRBV25-1 and TRBJ1-6, with D uncertain. Germline-derived CDR1 and CDR2 are MGHDK and SYGVNS. The V end lost 7 bases, the J end lost 4 bases, and 8 bases lay between the germline ends. This CDR3 region has 13 residues. The CDR3 loop reads CASTERYNSPLHF. The DNA for the CDR3 is TGTGCCAGCACCGAGCGGTATAATTCACCCCTCCACTTT. Full variable domain (rest looked up from reference TRBV25-1 and TRBJ1-6): EADIYQTPRYLVIGTGKKITLECSQTMGHDKMYWYQQDPGMELHLIHYSYGVNSTEKGDLSSESTVSRIRTEHFPLTLESARPSHTSQYLCASTERYNSPLHFGNGTRLTVT.

This chain connects TRBV27 to TRBJ1-5, with a possible D match to TRBD1 (5 bases). The CDR3 is 17 amino acids. With 3 bases removed from V and 1 base from J, the gap between germline ends came to 16 bases. Germline V gene sequence: CDR1 MNHEY, CDR2 SMNVEV (reference sequence). Here the CDR3 reads CASSFQGQGPSNQPQHF. Here the CDR3 DNA reads TGTGCCAGCAGTTTTCAGGGCCAGGGCCCCAGCAATCAGCCCCAGCATTTT.